Following are 8 T cell receptor beta chains from one sample sequenced in a study of blood T cell repertoires in COVID-19. TCRdb's copy holds only in-frame clones and misses some; the assay was immunoSEQ multiplex PCR. This table has over 400,000 clones, roughly nine tenths appearing once. The source material was peripheral blood. Receptors were obtained from a woman aged 45-60 years with COVID-19, enrolled during active disease.

The CDR3 nucleotides read TGTGCCAGCATAACTAACCTGGGGACATCCTACAATGAGCAGTTCTTC. This gives the protein CASITNLGTSYNEQFF. V usage is TRBV5-6 and J usage is TRBJ2-1, with TRBD1 as a possible D gene (6 bases). Germline-derived CDR1 and CDR2 are SGHDT and YYEEEE. CDR3 length: 16 residues. Trimming shortened V by 6 bases and J by 1 base, and 17 bases separated the two germline ends.

The rearrangement links TRBV30 to TRBJ2-7; no clear D. CDR3 length: 13 residues. Germline CDR1 reads GTSNPN; CDR2 reads SVGIG (reference sequence). The V end lost 0 bases, the J end lost 3 bases, and 9 bases lay between the germline ends. The CDR3 DNA is TGTGCCTGGAGTGTACTCCCCTTCTACGAGCAGTACTTC. Protein sequence: CAWSVLPFYEQYF.

CDR3 coding DNA: TGTGCCAGCAGCTTGGACAGGGGGAATGAAAAACTGTTTTTT. Residues: CASSLDRGNEKLFF. The genes are TRBV5-4 and TRBJ1-4; TRBD1 matches at 8 bases. The CDR3 is made up of 14 amino acids. V lost 0 bases to trimming and J lost 5 bases; unmatched junction nucleotides: 0. CDR1 is SGHNT, CDR2 YYREEE, per germline (reference sequence).

The count of this clone is one. This rearrangement joins TRBV2 to TRBJ1-2; 10 bases line up with TRBD1. V lost 6 bases to trimming and J lost 8 bases; unmatched junction nucleotides: 6. The CDR3 contains 13 residues. Germline CDR1 and CDR2: SNHLY and FYNNEI. CDR3: CASRDRTGGGYTF. The CDR3 bases are TGTGCCAGCAGGGACAGGACAGGGGGAGGCTACACCTTC. The full variable domain, with the rest looked up from reference TRBV2 and TRBJ1-2, is EPEVTQTPSHQVTQMGQEVILRCVPISNHLYFYWYRQILGQKVEFLVSFYNNEISEKSEIFDDQFSVERPDGSNFTLKIRSTKLEDSAMYFCASRDRTGGGYTFGSGTRLTVV.

V gene TRBV3-1 (or the pseudogene TRBV3-2) combines with J gene TRBJ2-4, with D perhaps TRBD2 (5 bases). Germline values: CDR1 LGHDT, CDR2 YNNKEL (reference sequence). The CDR3 length is 14 residues. Trimming removed 1 base at V and 7 bases at J, with 11 bases between. The CDR3 is CASSQGHGGNIQYF. DNA of the CDR3: TGTGCCAGCAGCCAAGGACACGGCGGGAACATTCAGTACTTC.

The chain recombines TRBV6-5 with TRBJ1-2, with a tentative D call TRBD1 (6 bases). Trimming cost V 9 bases and J 10 bases, with 15 bases left between them. The length of the CDR3 is 11 residues. Germline values: CDR1 MNHEY, CDR2 SVGAGI. Here the CDR3 reads CASRRTEHYTF. The DNA for the CDR3 is TGTGCCAGTAGGAGGACAGAACACTACACCTTC.

The chain recombines TRBV13 with TRBJ2-5; 9 nucleotides line up with TRBD2. Germline V gives CDR1 PRHDT, CDR2 FYEKMQ (reference sequence). This CDR3 has 16 amino acids. After removal of 5 bases from V and 5 bases from J, the junction contained 12 bases not matched to a gene. CDR3 sequence (DNA): TGTGCCAGCAGCCTCGGGCGCGGGGGGGCGATGGAGACCCAGTACTTC. Its translation is CASSLGRGGAMETQYF.

The chain has TRBV5-1 and TRBJ2-7, with a weak D call TRBD1 (6 bases). The CDR3 contains 13 residues. Trimming cost V 4 bases and J 5 bases, with 13 bases left between them. In germline, CDR1 is SGHRS, CDR2 YFSETQ. The CDR3 bases are TGCGCCAGCAGCGCACAGGGCGGAGACGAGCAGTACTTC. Its protein product is CASSAQGGDEQYF.